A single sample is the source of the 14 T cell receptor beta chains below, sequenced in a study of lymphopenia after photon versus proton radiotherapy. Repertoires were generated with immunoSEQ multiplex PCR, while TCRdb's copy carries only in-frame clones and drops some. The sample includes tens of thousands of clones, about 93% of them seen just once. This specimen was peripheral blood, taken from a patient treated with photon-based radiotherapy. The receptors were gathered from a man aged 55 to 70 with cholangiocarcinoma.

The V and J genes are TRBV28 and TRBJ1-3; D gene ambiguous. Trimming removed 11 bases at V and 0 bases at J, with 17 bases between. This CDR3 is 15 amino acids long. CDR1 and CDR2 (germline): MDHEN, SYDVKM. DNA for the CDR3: TGTGCCTCCTTGGCGAGTGATGGCTCTGGAAACACCATATATTTT. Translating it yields CASLASDGSGNTIYF.

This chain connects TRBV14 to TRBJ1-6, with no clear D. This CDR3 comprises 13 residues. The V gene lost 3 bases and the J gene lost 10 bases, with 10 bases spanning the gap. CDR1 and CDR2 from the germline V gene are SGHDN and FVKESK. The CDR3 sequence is CASSQEERSPLHF. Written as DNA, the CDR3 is TGTGCCAGCAGCCAGGAAGAGCGATCACCCCTCCACTTT. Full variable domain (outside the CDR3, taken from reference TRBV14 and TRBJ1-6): EAGVTQFPSHSVIEKGQTVTLRCDPISGHDNLYWYRRVMGKEIKFLLHFVKESKQDESGMPNNRFLAERTGGTYSTLKVQPAELEDSGVYFCASSQEERSPLHFGNGTRLTVT.

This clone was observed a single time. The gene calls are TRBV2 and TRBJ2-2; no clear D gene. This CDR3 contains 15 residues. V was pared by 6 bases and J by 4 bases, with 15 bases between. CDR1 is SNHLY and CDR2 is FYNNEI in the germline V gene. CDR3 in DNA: TGTGCCAGCAGCGTTATGAAGTCGTCCACCGGGGAGCTGTTTTTT. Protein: CASSVMKSSTGELFF.

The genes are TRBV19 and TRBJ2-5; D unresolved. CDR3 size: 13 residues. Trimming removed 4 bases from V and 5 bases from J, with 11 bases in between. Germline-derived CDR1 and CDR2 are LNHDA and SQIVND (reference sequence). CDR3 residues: CASSTMHGETQYF. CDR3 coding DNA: TGTGCCAGTAGTACGATGCATGGGGAGACCCAGTACTTC.

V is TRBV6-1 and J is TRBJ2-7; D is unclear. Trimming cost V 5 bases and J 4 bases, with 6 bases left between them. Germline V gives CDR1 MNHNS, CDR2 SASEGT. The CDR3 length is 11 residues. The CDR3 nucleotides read TGTGCCAGCAGTTACACGTACGAGCAGTACTTC. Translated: CASSYTYEQYF.

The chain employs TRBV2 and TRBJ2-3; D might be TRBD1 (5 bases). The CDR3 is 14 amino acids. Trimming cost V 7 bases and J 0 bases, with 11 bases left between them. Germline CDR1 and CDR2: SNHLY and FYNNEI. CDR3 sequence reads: CASKGDLSTDTQYF. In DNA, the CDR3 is TGTGCCAGCAAAGGGGATTTGAGCACAGATACGCAGTATTTT.

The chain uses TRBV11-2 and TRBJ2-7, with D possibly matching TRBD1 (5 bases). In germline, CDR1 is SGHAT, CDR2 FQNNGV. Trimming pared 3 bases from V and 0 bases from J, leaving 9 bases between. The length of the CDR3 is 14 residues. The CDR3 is CASSFDSTSYEQYF. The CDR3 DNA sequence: TGTGCCAGCAGCTTCGACAGTACCTCCTACGAGCAGTACTTC.

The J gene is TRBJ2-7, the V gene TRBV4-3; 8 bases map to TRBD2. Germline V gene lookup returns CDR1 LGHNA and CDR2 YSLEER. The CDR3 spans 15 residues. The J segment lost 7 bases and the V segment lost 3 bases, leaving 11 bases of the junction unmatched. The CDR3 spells CASSQPGTRGIEQYF. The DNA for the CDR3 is TGCGCCAGCAGCCAGCCCGGGACTAGAGGCATAGAGCAGTACTTC.

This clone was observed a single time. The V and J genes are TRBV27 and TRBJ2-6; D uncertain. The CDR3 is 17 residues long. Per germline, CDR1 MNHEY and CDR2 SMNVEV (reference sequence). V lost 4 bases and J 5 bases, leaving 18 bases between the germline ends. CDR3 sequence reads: CASSCCGLQSRANVLTF. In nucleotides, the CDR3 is TGTGCCAGCAGTTGTTGTGGGCTACAAAGTCGGGCCAACGTCCTGACTTTC.

The CDR3, as DNA: TGTGCCAGCAGCGAATTTCCTCCTCTACAGGGCACAGATACGCAGTATTTT. It encodes CASSEFPPLQGTDTQYF. The J gene is TRBJ2-3, the V gene TRBV11-1; D is perhaps TRBD1 (5 bases). The CDR3 has 17 residues. Trimming cost V 5 bases and J 1 base, with 19 bases left between them. From germline, CDR1 is SGHAT and CDR2 FQDESV (reference sequence). Variable domain in full (rest from reference TRBV11-1 and TRBJ2-3): EAEVAQSPRYKITEKSQAVAFWCDPISGHATLYWYRQILGQGPELLVQFQDESVVDDSQLPKDRFSAERLKGVDSTLKIQPAELGDSAMYLCASSEFPPLQGTDTQYFGPGTRLTVL.

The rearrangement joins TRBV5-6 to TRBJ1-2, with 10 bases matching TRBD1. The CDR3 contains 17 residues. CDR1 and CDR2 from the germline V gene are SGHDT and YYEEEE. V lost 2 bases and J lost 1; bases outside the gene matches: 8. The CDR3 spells CASSFRTGGNFNYGYTF. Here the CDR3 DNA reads TGTGCCAGCAGCTTTCGGACAGGGGGAAATTTTAACTATGGCTACACCTTC.

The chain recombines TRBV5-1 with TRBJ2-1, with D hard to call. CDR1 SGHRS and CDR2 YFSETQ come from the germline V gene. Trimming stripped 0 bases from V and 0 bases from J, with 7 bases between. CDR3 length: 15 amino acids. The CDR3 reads CASSLAHSSYNEQFF. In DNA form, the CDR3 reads TGCGCCAGCAGCTTGGCCCATAGCTCCTACAATGAGCAGTTCTTC.

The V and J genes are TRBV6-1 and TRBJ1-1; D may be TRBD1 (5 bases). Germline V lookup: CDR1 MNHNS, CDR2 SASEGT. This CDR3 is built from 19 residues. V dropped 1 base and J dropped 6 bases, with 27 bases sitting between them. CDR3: CASSEEGGGANWAVSEAFF. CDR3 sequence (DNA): TGTGCCAGCAGTGAAGAAGGTGGAGGGGCAAATTGGGCTGTTTCTGAAGCTTTCTTT.

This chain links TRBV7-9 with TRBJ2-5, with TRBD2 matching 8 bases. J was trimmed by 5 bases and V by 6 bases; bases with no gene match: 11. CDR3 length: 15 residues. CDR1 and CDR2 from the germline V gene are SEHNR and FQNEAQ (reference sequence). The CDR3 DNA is TGTGCCAGCAGGGGAGCGGGAGCGGGAGAGGAGACCCAGTACTTC. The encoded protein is CASRGAGAGEETQYF.